The 21 T cell receptor beta chains below come from one sample, sequenced in a study of Ad26.COV2.S vaccination and SARS-CoV-2 variants. TCRdb keeps only in-frame clones here, not all; method: immunoSEQ multiplex PCR. The sample records about 280,000 clones, around 87% being singletons. The treatment was: about 20 received Ad26.COV2.S at low or high dose, single or two shots; a few received placebo; per-sample allocation not given. Samples were taken on day 63 after the first vaccine or placebo injection. Sequenced here: peripheral blood, sampled in a trial of Ad26.COV2.S vaccine versus placebo. These receptors came from a person aged 18-60 years who received the Ad26.COV2.S COVID-19 vaccine or a placebo.

The chain employs TRBV9 and TRBJ1-6; D gene ambiguous. The ends were cut back, 0 bases at V and 6 bases at J, with 7 bases in the middle. In germline, CDR1 is SGDLS, CDR2 YYNGEE. This CDR3 is 14 amino acids long. This CDR3 reads CASSVGAPNSPLHF. The CDR3 region has the DNA TGTGCCAGCAGCGTAGGGGCCCCTAATTCACCCCTCCACTTT. The complete variable domain, with remaining parts taken from reference TRBV9 and TRBJ1-6, reads DSGVTQTPKHLITATGQRVTLRCSPRSGDLSVYWYQQSLDQGLQFLIQYYNGEERAKGNILERFSAQQFPDLHSELNLSSLELGDSALYFCASSVGAPNSPLHFGNGTRLTVT.

The chain combines TRBV7-2 with TRBJ2-7; 7 bases line up with TRBD1. CDR1 and CDR2 from the germline V gene are SGHTA and FQGNSA. J gave up 12 bases and V 3 bases, and 14 bases lay outside the gene matches. The CDR3 is 14 amino acids. The CDR3 region has the DNA TGTGCCAGCAGCTTGGGACAGACAACCCCTCCACCGTACTTC. Its translation is CASSLGQTTPPPYF.

This chain joins TRBV2 and TRBJ1-6; D gene unclear. Germline V lookup: CDR1 SNHLY, CDR2 FYNNEI. This CDR3 comprises 14 residues. V gave up 2 bases and J gave up 8 bases, with 10 bases separating them. The DNA of the CDR3 is TGTGCCAGCAGTGAATCGGGCTCGGATTCACCCCTCCACTTT. Its translation is CASSESGSDSPLHF.

The V gene is TRBV6-5, the J gene TRBJ2-7; 11 positions match TRBD1. V lost 4 bases to trimming and J lost 6 bases; unmatched junction nucleotides: 8. The CDR3 contains 15 residues. CDR1 is MNHEY, CDR2 SVGAGI, per germline. In DNA, the CDR3 is TGTGCCAGCAGTTCCAGACCGGGACAGGGGGGCGAGCAGTACTTC. As protein: CASSSRPGQGGEQYF.

The chain carries TRBV10-3 and TRBJ2-2; D is unclear. Germline values: CDR1 ENHRY, CDR2 SYGVKD. The CDR3 sequence is 13 residues long. Trimming left V 10 bases short and J 1 base short, with 10 bases between. CDR3 in DNA: TGTGCCACCTACCATAAGAACACCGGGGAGCTGTTTTTT. Amino acids: CATYHKNTGELFF.

This clone appeared a single time. The rearrangement joins TRBV15 to TRBJ1-4; D unresolved. V dropped 0 bases and J dropped 4 bases, with 15 bases sitting between them. Germline CDR1 reads LNHNV; CDR2 reads YYDKDF (reference sequence). The CDR3 spans 17 residues. In DNA, the CDR3 is TGTGCCACCAGCAGAGATGGCGCGGCCTCGGGTAATGAAAAACTGTTTTTT. Translated: CATSRDGAASGNEKLFF.

This CDR3 reads CAWSGGVGNQPQHF. The CDR3 DNA reads TGTGCCTGGAGCGGAGGGGTGGGCAATCAGCCCCAGCATTTT. The chain joins TRBV30 to TRBJ1-5; D is possibly TRBD1 (5 bases). V was pared by 3 bases and J by 2 bases, with 11 bases between. Germline V gives CDR1 GTSNPN, CDR2 SVGIG (reference sequence). The CDR3 runs 14 residues.

Only a few counts were recorded for this clone. The chain combines TRBV13 with TRBJ2-7; D is ambiguous. The germline V and J ends were trimmed by 5 bases and 0 bases, with 8 bases remaining between them. The length of the CDR3 is 13 residues. Germline V gives CDR1 PRHDT, CDR2 FYEKMQ (reference sequence). CDR3 amino acids: CASSSDSSYEQYF. In DNA, the CDR3 is TGTGCCAGCAGCAGTGATAGCTCCTACGAGCAGTACTTC.

The chain carries TRBV6-1 and TRBJ2-5; no clear D. The germline V gene encodes CDR1 MNHNS and CDR2 SASEGT. The ends were cut back, 3 bases at V and 1 base at J, with 12 bases in the middle. The CDR3 spans 15 residues. The CDR3 region has the DNA TGTGCCAGCAGTGACCGCGTCCCGGGCCAAGAGACCCAGTACTTC. Translating it yields CASSDRVPGQETQYF.

This clone appeared a single time. The V gene is TRBV4-1, the J gene TRBJ1-4; the D is unclear. The CDR3 consists of 13 residues. V was clipped by 1 base and J by 8 bases, with 8 bases between them. Germline-derived CDR1 and CDR2 are MGHRA and YSYEKL. For the CDR3, the DNA is TGCGCCAGCAGCCAAGGGACCGTGGAAAAACTGTTTTTT. Translated: CASSQGTVEKLFF.

The genes are TRBV6-6 and TRBJ2-7; D may be TRBD1 (5 bases). This CDR3 is 14 amino acids long. V was shortened by 0 bases and J by 7 bases, with 13 bases between the two germline ends. Germline V gene lookup returns CDR1 MNHNY and CDR2 SVGAGI (reference sequence). This CDR3 is CASSYSGRGREQYF. For the CDR3, the DNA is TGTGCCAGCAGTTACTCGGGTAGGGGAAGAGAGCAGTACTTC.

The V gene is TRBV5-1, the J gene TRBJ1-1, with 9 nucleotides matching TRBD1. The CDR3 spans 14 residues. Per germline, CDR1 SGHRS and CDR2 YFSETQ. The V gene end was trimmed by 4 bases and the J gene end by 5 bases; junction bases not matched to a gene: 6. The CDR3 sequence is CASSTGTGTTEAFF. The CDR3 DNA reads TGCGCCAGCAGCACGGGGACAGGGACTACTGAAGCTTTCTTT.

The V gene is TRBV12-2, the J gene TRBJ1-2; whether TRBD1, the table's D call, matches the DNA was not checked. TRBV12-2 has pseudogene status. The CDR3 contains 17 residues. The CDR3 region has the DNA TGTGCAAGTCGCTTAGCGGGGCCGGGCCGCTGGGACTATGGCTACACCTTC. Translated, it gives CASRLAGPGRWDYGYTF.

The V gene is TRBV5-1, the J gene TRBJ1-6; 7 nucleotides agree with TRBD1. Trimming took 0 bases from V and 7 from J; bases not matched to a gene: 1. The CDR3 loop spans 14 amino acids. CDR1 SGHRS and CDR2 YFSETQ come from the germline V gene. The CDR3 nucleotides read TGCGCCAGCAGCTTGGGAGGGGGCAATTCACCCCTCCACTTT. Translating it yields CASSLGGGNSPLHF.

The V and J genes are TRBV7-2 and TRBJ2-3; D is tentatively TRBD1 or TRBD2 (6 bases each). Germline V gene lookup returns CDR1 SGHTA and CDR2 FQGNSA. The CDR3 is made up of 15 amino acids. V lost 5 bases to trimming and J lost 6 bases, with 18 bases between them. CDR3 loop: CASSLWGASRDTQYF. The CDR3 bases are TGTGCCAGCAGCCTATGGGGGGCCTCCAGGGATACGCAGTATTTT.

This clone was recorded only once. The genes are TRBV10-1 and TRBJ1-5, with 9 bases that match TRBD1. With 6 bases clipped from V and 3 bases from J, the junction kept 18 bases outside the gene matches. The CDR3 has 19 amino acids. The germline CDR1 and CDR2 sequences are WNHNN and SYGVQD (reference sequence). CDR3 sequence (DNA): TGCGCCAGCAGAGAAACGGGACAGGGAGATTTTATATCCAATCAGCCCCAGCATTTT. It codes for CASRETGQGDFISNQPQHF.

The chain is built from TRBV29-1 and TRBJ1-2; 8 bases are a match to TRBD1. CDR1 SQVTM and CDR2 ANQGSEA come from the germline V gene. The CDR3 is 14 amino acids. Losses at the gene ends were 4 bases for V and 8 bases for J; bases not matched to a gene: 12. The CDR3 nucleotides are TGCAGCGTTGGGGCTGGACAGGGCAACTGGGGCTACACCTTC. This encodes CSVGAGQGNWGYTF.

The chain carries TRBV3-1 (or the pseudogene TRBV3-2) and TRBJ1-2; maybe TRBD1 (6 bases). Per germline, CDR1 LGHDT and CDR2 YNNKEL (reference sequence). V shed 7 bases and J shed 2 bases, with 11 bases lying between them. There are 13 residues in the CDR3. The CDR3 coding sequence is TGTGCCAGCACCCTTACAGGGAACTATGGCTACACCTTC. Residues: CASTLTGNYGYTF.

This rearrangement joins TRBV3-1 (or the pseudogene TRBV3-2) to TRBJ2-5, with TRBD2 as a possible D gene (5 bases). V was shortened by 3 bases and J by 1 base, with 12 bases between the two germline ends. There are 15 residues in the CDR3. Germline CDR1 and CDR2: LGHDT and YNNKEL (reference sequence). The CDR3 DNA is TGTGCCAGCAGCCATTCGGGGAGAACCCAAGAGACCCAGTACTTC. This encodes CASSHSGRTQETQYF.

The chain uses TRBV7-9 and TRBJ2-1, with 10 bases that match TRBD2. Looked up from germline, CDR1 is SEHNR and CDR2 is FQNEAQ (reference sequence). The length of the CDR3 is 17 residues. Unmatched junction bases numbered 13, after V lost 4 bases and J lost 7 bases. The CDR3 bases are TGTGCCAGCAGCTCACCTCTTAAGCGGGAGGGCGGAAATGAGCAGTTCTTC. Amino acid sequence: CASSSPLKREGGNEQFF.

CDR3: CASSDPLLNEQFF. DNA of the CDR3: TGCGCCAGCAGCGACCCGCTCCTCAATGAGCAGTTCTTC. The V and J genes are TRBV5-1 and TRBJ2-1, with unresolved D. Germline CDR1 and CDR2: SGHRS and YFSETQ. The CDR3 covers 13 residues. The V end was cut by 4 bases, the J end by 6 bases, with 11 bases between.